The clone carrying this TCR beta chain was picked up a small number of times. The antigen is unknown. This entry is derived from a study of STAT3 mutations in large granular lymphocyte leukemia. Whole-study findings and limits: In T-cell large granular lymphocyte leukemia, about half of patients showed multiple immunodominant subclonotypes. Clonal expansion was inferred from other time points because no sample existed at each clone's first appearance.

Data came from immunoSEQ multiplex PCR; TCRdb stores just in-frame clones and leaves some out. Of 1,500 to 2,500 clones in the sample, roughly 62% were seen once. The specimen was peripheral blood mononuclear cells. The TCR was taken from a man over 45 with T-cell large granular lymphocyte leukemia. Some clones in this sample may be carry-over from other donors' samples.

The CDR3 DNA reads as TGTGCCAGCAGTCGGACCTCAGGGAACTATGGCTACACCTTC. Translation: CASSRTSGNYGYTF. The chain employs TRBV6-5 and TRBJ1-2, with D possibly being TRBD1 (5 bases). Germline assignment: CDR1 MNHEY and CDR2 SVGAGI. Trimming stripped 5 bases from V and 2 bases from J, with 12 bases between. The CDR3 is made up of 14 amino acids.